These 7 T cell receptor beta chains were sequenced from one sample in a study of neurological immune-mediated disorders. TCRdb independently ran MiXCR on the 5' RACE reads; one entry per CDR3 protein. The data contain 65,000 to 70,000 distinct CDR3 sequences, about 4.2% of them singletons. The sequenced sample was PBMCs. These receptors all come from a man aged 25-45 years with multiple sclerosis.

In this sample, this clonotype turned up many times. The chain carries TRBV9 and TRBJ2-5, with 7 nucleotides matching TRBD1. The CDR3 has 14 residues. Germline loops: CDR1 SGDLS, CDR2 YYNGEE. Unmatched junction bases numbered 6, after V lost 4 bases and J lost 3 bases. CDR3 loop: CASSPGQEKETQYF. The CDR3 DNA reads TGTGCCAGCAGCCCAGGACAGGAGAAAGAGACCCAGTACTTC.

V gene TRBV5-1 combines with J gene TRBJ2-1, with D tentatively TRBD1 (5 bases). Trimming stripped 4 bases from V and 9 bases from J, with 11 bases between. This CDR3 comprises 12 residues. The germline V gene encodes CDR1 SGHRS and CDR2 YFSETQ. This CDR3 reads CASSASRGEQFF. Here the CDR3 DNA reads TGCGCCAGCAGCGCATCTAGGGGTGAGCAGTTCTTC. The full variable domain, with the rest looked up from reference TRBV5-1 and TRBJ2-1, is KAGVTQTPRYLIKTRGQQVTLSCSPISGHRSVSWYQQTPGQGLQFLFEYFSETQRNKGNFPGRFSGRQFSNSRSEMNVSTLELGDSALYLCASSASRGEQFFGPGTRLTVL.

This clonotype was counted a few times. This chain connects TRBV7-6 to TRBJ2-7, with unresolved D. Looked up from germline, CDR1 is SGHVS and CDR2 is FNYEAQ. The CDR3 covers 15 residues. Trimming removed 4 bases at V and 4 bases at J, with 17 bases between. CDR3 bases: TGTGCCAGCAGCTCGCCAGACAAGGGAAATTACGAGCAGTACTTC. It translates to CASSSPDKGNYEQYF. Full variable domain (outside the CDR3, taken from reference TRBV7-6 and TRBJ2-7): GAGVSQSPRYKVTKRGQDVALRCDPISGHVSLYWYRQALGQGPEFLTYFNYEAQQDKSGLPNDRFSAERPEGSISTLTIQRTEQRDSAMYRCASSSPDKGNYEQYFGPGTRLTVT.

V usage is TRBV7-8 and J usage is TRBJ2-7; no clear D. CDR1 and CDR2 (germline): SGHVS, FQNEAQ. V was shortened by 1 base and J by 3 bases, with 16 bases between the two germline ends. There are 16 residues in the CDR3. As DNA, the CDR3 is TGTGCCAGCAGCTTAGTGAGCTCCCGATCTTTCTACGAGCAGTACTTC. It specifies CASSLVSSRSFYEQYF.

This clonotype was seen ten or more times. The genes are TRBV5-1 and TRBJ2-7; maybe TRBD2 (6 bases). CDR3 size: 14 residues. The germline CDR1 and CDR2 sequences are SGHRS and YFSETQ. The ends were cut back, 6 bases at V and 3 bases at J, with 16 bases in the middle. CDR3 region: CASTWEDGSYEQYF. For the CDR3, the DNA is TGCGCCAGCACTTGGGAGGACGGAAGCTACGAGCAGTACTTC. Full variable domain (rest looked up from reference TRBV5-1 and TRBJ2-7): KAGVTQTPRYLIKTRGQQVTLSCSPISGHRSVSWYQQTPGQGLQFLFEYFSETQRNKGNFPGRFSGRQFSNSRSEMNVSTLELGDSALYLCASTWEDGSYEQYFGPGTRLTVT.

This clonotype was recorded at least ten times. The chain combines TRBV6-5 with TRBJ1-2; a possible D gene is TRBD1 (5 bases). Per the germline V gene, CDR1 is MNHEY and CDR2 is SVGAGI. CDR3 length: 14 residues. Between the trimmed V and J ends, which lost 6 bases and 5 bases, there was a span of 16 bases. The CDR3 region is CASSPRGETYGYTF. In DNA form, the CDR3 reads TGTGCCAGCAGCCCCCGGGGGGAGACATATGGCTACACCTTC.

Many counts were recorded for this clonotype. The chain has TRBV20-1 and TRBJ2-5, with unresolved D. The germline gives CDR1 DFQATT, CDR2 SNEGSKA (reference sequence). The ends were cut back, 0 bases at V and 1 base at J, with 9 bases in the middle. This CDR3 is built from 14 residues. CDR3 in amino acids: CSARDRRLQETQYF. Here the CDR3 DNA reads TGCAGTGCTAGAGACCGACGACTCCAAGAGACCCAGTACTTC.